This TCR beta chain was sequenced during a study of T cells after yellow fever vaccination. About the research overall: Each low-cell-number fraction was prepared by means of SMART-Seq v4 Ultra Low Input. Findings of the study overall: Any FACS-sorted repertoire could hold abundant clonotypes that contaminate it from the bulk population.

5'RACE template switching added a universal primer site and UMIs to TCR cDNA. TCRdb reanalysed the 5' RACE reads using MiXCR and keeps one entry per CDR3 protein. The sample lists over 250,000 distinct CDR3 sequences, 4.1% occurring once. V gave up 5 bases and J gave up 4 bases, with 11 bases separating them. The CDR3 is made up of 13 amino acids. The germline gives CDR1 SGHAT, CDR2 FQNNGV. This clonotype came up a few times. What it binds is not known. The specimen comprised PBMCs, sampled 5 days after the yellow fever booster vaccination. The clonotype comes from a man between 18 and 35 years old who received the YFV17D yellow fever vaccine. The chain joins TRBV11-2 to TRBJ1-2, with TRBD1 as a possible D gene (5 bases). This chain's CDR3 is CASSMGGFYGYTF. The CDR3 coding sequence is TGTGCCAGCAGCATGGGGGGGTTCTATGGCTACACCTTC.